A selection of T cell receptor beta chains follows, all from one sample in a study of cytotoxic CD8 clonotypes in ibrutinib-treated CLL. Sequencing used immunoSEQ multiplex PCR; TCRdb keeps in-frame clones, though not all of them. The top ten clones hold around 15% of a sample with some 200,000 clones, around three quarters of them seen once. This specimen was PBMCs, taken after 24 months of ibrutinib treatment. The receptors shown here come from a human donor with chronic lymphocytic leukemia. Both conserved end residues are part of each CDR3. The D gene is left open where the match is weak. Where a row states a size, it is once, few, many or the class of an expanded clone; other rows omit it.

j_call cdr3_length v_call d_call clone_size cdr3_aa cdr3_nt
TRBJ2-7 15 TRBV7-2 TRBD1 few CASSFTGGPSYEQYF TGTGCCAGCAGCTTTACAGGGGGCCCATCCTACGAGCAGTACTTC
TRBJ1-4 17 TRBV7-9 TRBD1 . CASSTTRTGDLNEKLFF TGTGCCAGCAGCACTACACGGACAGGGGACCTAAATGAAAAACTGTTTTTT
TRBJ1-1 13 TRBV2 . few CASSDRVGTEAFF TGTGCCAGCAGTGATAGGGTAGGGACTGAAGCTTTCTTT
TRBJ2-1 13 TRBV2 . once CASSATTVGEQFF TGTGCCAGCAGCGCGACTACGGTCGGTGAGCAGTTCTTC
TRBJ1-1 11 TRBV20-1 . . CSARSTTEAFF TGCAGTGCTCGTAGTACCACTGAAGCTTTCTTT
TRBJ2-1 17 TRBV9 TRBD1 . CASSNLGTGNPNNEQFF TGTGCCAGCAGCAACCTTGGGACAGGGAACCCTAACAATGAGCAGTTCTTC
TRBJ2-7 13 TRBV27 . . CASSQTVSHEQYF TGTGCCAGCAGTCAGACAGTTTCCCACGAGCAGTACTTC
TRBJ2-7 15 TRBV5-4 . . CASSLRGGITYEQYF TGTGCCAGCAGCTTGCGTGGGGGGATAACCTACGAGCAGTACTTC
TRBJ1-2 15 TRBV4-2 TRBD1 few CASSQTDRSNYGYTF TGTGCCAGCAGCCAGACGGACAGGAGTAACTATGGCTACACCTTC
TRBJ2-7 12 TRBV28 . . CASSLLGYEQYF TGTGCCAGCAGTTTATTGGGATACGAGCAGTACTTC
TRBJ2-7 17 TRBV9 TRBD2 . CASSVGTSGRVIYEQYF TGTGCCAGCAGCGTAGGGACTAGCGGGAGAGTCATCTACGAGCAGTACTTC
TRBJ2-7 16 TRBV4-3 . . CASSQDRAGLSYEQYF TGCGCCAGCAGCCAAGATAGGGCGGGCCTATCCTACGAGCAGTACTTC
TRBJ2-1 14 TRBV27 TRBD2 . CASRKRDSYNEQFF TGTGCCAGCAGAAAGCGGGATTCCTACAATGAGCAGTTCTTC
TRBJ1-3 15 TRBV2 . . CASSGLASSGNTIYF TGTGCCAGCAGTGGGTTAGCGAGCTCTGGAAACACCATATATTTT
TRBJ2-7 14 TRBV30 . . CAWVPRGLRYEQYF TGTGCCTGGGTGCCGAGGGGTCTAAGGTACGAGCAGTACTTC
TRBJ2-2 12 TRBV2 . once CASSQRTGELFF TGTGCCAGCAGTCAGAGGACCGGGGAGCTGTTTTTT
TRBJ1-5 16 TRBV12-5 . few CASGLAGRGGNQPQHF TGTGCTAGTGGTTTGGCGGGCCGGGGGGGCAATCAGCCCCAGCATTTT